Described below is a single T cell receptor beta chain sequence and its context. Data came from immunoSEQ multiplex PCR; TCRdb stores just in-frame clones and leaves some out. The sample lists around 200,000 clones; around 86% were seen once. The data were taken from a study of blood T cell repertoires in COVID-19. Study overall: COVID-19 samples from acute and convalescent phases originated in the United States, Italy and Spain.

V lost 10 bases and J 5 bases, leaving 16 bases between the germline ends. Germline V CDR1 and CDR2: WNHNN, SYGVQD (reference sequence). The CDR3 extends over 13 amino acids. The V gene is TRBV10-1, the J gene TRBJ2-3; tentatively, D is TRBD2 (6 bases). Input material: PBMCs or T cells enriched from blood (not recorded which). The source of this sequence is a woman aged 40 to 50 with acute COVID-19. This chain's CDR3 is CANPGTLLDTQYF. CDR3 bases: TGCGCCAACCCCGGGACTCTTCTAGATACGCAGTATTTT.